The sequence of this TCR beta chain was determined in a study of cytomegalovirus exposure and HLA in healthy donors. The CDR3 length is 17 residues. CDR1 is MNHNS, CDR2 SASEGT, per germline. V lost 4 bases, J lost 4 bases, and 11 bases stayed unmatched. Primers: 60 Vbeta forward and 13 Jbeta reverse. TCRdb keeps only in-frame clones here, not all; method: immunoSEQ multiplex PCR. The table includes 150,000 to 200,000 clones, around four fifths detected once. V usage is TRBV6-1 and J usage is TRBJ1-5; 9 positions match TRBD1. Sequenced sample: PBMCs. This clonotype originated in a woman aged 45-65 years in good health and CMV-seropositive. CDR3 protein: CASSVLSGTGMNQPQHF. Here the CDR3 DNA reads TGTGCCAGCAGTGTACTCTCCGGGACAGGGATGAATCAGCCCCAGCATTTT.